Listed below are T cell receptor beta chains from one sample, sequenced in a study of CD8 T cells in ankylosing spondylitis. TCRdb reanalysed the 5' RACE reads using MiXCR and keeps one entry per CDR3 protein. This table holds fewer than 550,000 distinct CDR3 sequences, about 5.7% found once. Sequenced sample: blood, either unsorted or a sorted T cell fraction (not recorded which). Source of these receptors: a male donor with ankylosing spondylitis. CDR3s include the opening cysteine and the closing phenylalanine or tryptophan. The D gene is left open where the match is weak. Not all rows give a size; the values are once, few, many and, for expanded clones, a class.

v_gene	d_gene	j_gene	abundance	CDR3nt	CDR3aa
TRBV18	-	TRBJ1-1	-	TGTGCCAGCTCACCACCCAAGGGGACGAACCAAGGGGGGGCTGAAGCTTTCTTT	CASSPPKGTNQGGAEAFF
TRBV5-1	-	TRBJ2-7	many	TGCGCCAGCAGCTTGGCAGGGTTGATGGCCTACGAGCAGTACTTC	CASSLAGLMAYEQYF
TRBV7-2	-	TRBJ1-1	-	TGTGCCAGCAGTACCACACCGGGAAAAGCTTTCTTT	CASSTTPGKAFF
TRBV11-1	-	TRBJ2-6	-	TGTGCCAGCAGCCCCGATTTCAGTTCCTTATCTGGGGCCAACGTCCTGACTTTC	CASSPDFSSLSGANVLTF
TRBV7-8	-	TRBJ2-7	-	TGTGCCAGCAGCCTCCCAACAGCGGAGAGCTCCTACGAGCAGTACTTC	CASSLPTAESSYEQYF
TRBV29-1	TRBD2	TRBJ2-5	many	TGCAGCGTTCAGCTAGCGGACCAAGAGACCCAGTACTTC	CSVQLADQETQYF
TRBV9	-	TRBJ2-7	many	TGTGCCAGCAGCGTAGCCCCAGTGCTTACCTACGAGCAGTACTTC	CASSVAPVLTYEQYF
TRBV10-3	-	TRBJ2-1	many	TGTGCCATCAGTGAGTCCCTGGGGAGCTCCTACAATGAGCAGTTCTTC	CAISESLGSSYNEQFF
TRBV18	TRBD1	TRBJ2-7	few	TGTGCCAGCTCCCAAAGGTATTCCGGGACAGCCTACGAGCAGTACTTC	CASSQRYSGTAYEQYF
TRBV7-9	-	TRBJ2-2	many	TGTGCCAGCAGCTTGTATCAGTCCCTCCCCGGGGAGCTGTTTTTT	CASSLYQSLPGELFF
TRBV7-8	TRBD1	TRBJ2-7	many	TGTGCCAGCAGCAAGACCGGGACAGGATTCTACGAGCAGTACTTC	CASSKTGTGFYEQYF
TRBV7-2	-	TRBJ2-1	many	TGTGCCAGCAGCTTAAGTTGGGGGCCATACAATGAGCAGTTCTTC	CASSLSWGPYNEQFF
TRBV5-1	TRBD1	TRBJ1-1	many	TGCGCCAGCAGCACTAGACAGGGTTCCACTGAAGCTTTCTTT	CASSTRQGSTEAFF
TRBV7-9	TRBD1	TRBJ1-2	many	TGTGCCAGCAGCGGTCGGACAGGGAATGGCTACACCTTC	CASSGRTGNGYTF
TRBV6-1	-	TRBJ1-4	many	TGTGCCAGCAGCCTGAACAGGGATCCTAATGAAAAACTGTTTTTT	CASSLNRDPNEKLFF
TRBV12-3/TRBV12-4	TRBD2	TRBJ2-5	many	TGTGCCAGCAGTTCCTTACCCCGACTCGGGGGGGTCTTTGGGACCCAGTACTTC	CASSSLPRLGGVFGTQYF
TRBV7-2	-	TRBJ1-2	many	TGTGCCAGCAGCTTAGAGCAGACTTATGGCTACACCTTC	CASSLEQTYGYTF
TRBV6-5	TRBD1	TRBJ1-4	many	TGTGCCAGCAGTTACTCGAAGTTAGGGGGCGATGACCCTGAAAAACTGTTTTTT	CASSYSKLGGDDPEKLFF
TRBV18	-	TRBJ2-3	few	TGTGCCAGCTCACCTGGAGCGGGCACAGATACGCAGTATTTT	CASSPGAGTDTQYF
TRBV5-6	-	TRBJ1-2	many	TGTGCCAGCAGCGAAAACAGGGCATTTAACTATGGCTACACCTTC	CASSENRAFNYGYTF
TRBV6-5	-	TRBJ2-2	-	TGTGCCAGCAGTCCTGAGACCCTGAACACCGGGGAGCTGTTTTTT	CASSPETLNTGELFF
TRBV7-2	TRBD1	TRBJ1-2	many	TGTGCCAGCAGTTTAAAGGGTTCGGGACAGCATGGCTACACCTTC	CASSLKGSGQHGYTF
TRBV29-1	-	TRBJ2-2	many	TGCAGCGTTGAAGAGCAAGTAGGGGGCACCGGGGAGCTGTTTTTT	CSVEEQVGGTGELFF
TRBV7-2	-	TRBJ2-3	-	TGTGCCAGCAGCTTAGTCTCGGGGCCCGGCACAGATACGCAGTATTTT	CASSLVSGPGTDTQYF
TRBV20-1	TRBD1	TRBJ2-5	many	TGCATCTCCGGGACAGAGCAAGAGACCCAGTACTTC	CISGTEQETQYF
TRBV6-1	-	TRBJ2-7	many	TGTGCCAGCAGTGAAAGAATCGACTCCCCCCCCTACGAGCAGTACTTC	CASSERIDSPPYEQYF
TRBV12-3/TRBV12-4	TRBD2	TRBJ2-5	-	TGTGCCAGCAGTTTAGGGGCTAGCGGGGGGATCCAAGAGACCCAGTACTTC	CASSLGASGGIQETQYF
TRBV12-3/TRBV12-4	-	TRBJ2-5	many	TGTGCCAGCAGTTTTCTCAAGGGGATAGAGACCCAGTACTTC	CASSFLKGIETQYF
TRBV20-1	TRBD1	TRBJ1-1	many	TGCAGTGCTTCAGGGGGCCTTGAAGCTTTCTTT	CSASGGLEAFF
TRBV29-1	-	TRBJ1-1	many	TGCAGCGCCCCCGGTGCTGGGACTGAAGCTTTCTTT	CSAPGAGTEAFF
TRBV27	-	TRBJ2-1	many	TGTGCCAGCAGTTTATGGAGGTTTGGGGGTCCACTGGAAGCGAATGAGCAGTTCTTC	CASSLWRFGGPLEANEQFF
TRBV20-1	-	TRBJ2-1	-	TGCAGTGCCCGGGGCAGGGGCTCCTACACTGAGCAGTTCTTC	CSARGRGSYTEQFF
TRBV7-9	TRBD2	TRBJ2-3	few	TGTGCCAGCAGCTTATCGGGGGGGATCACAGATACGCAGTATTTT	CASSLSGGITDTQYF
TRBV7-8	-	TRBJ2-2	many	TGTGCCAGCAGTAATGACAGGCTGAACACCGGGGAGCTGTTTTTT	CASSNDRLNTGELFF
TRBV5-1	-	TRBJ2-2	-	TGCGCCAGCAGCTTGCTACTCACCGGGGAGCTGTTTTTT	CASSLLLTGELFF
TRBV20-1	-	TRBJ2-3	many	TGCAGTGCTAGAGTCGGGTCTAGCACAGATACGCAGTATTTT	CSARVGSSTDTQYF
TRBV4-1	-	TRBJ2-2	many	TGCGCCAGCAGCTTACGTCCTGTTCCCGGGGAGCTGTTTTTT	CASSLRPVPGELFF
TRBV4-1	-	TRBJ2-6	many	TGCGCCAGCAGCTCGGCGGTGGAAAATGGGGCCAACGTCCTGACTTTC	CASSSAVENGANVLTF
TRBV20-1	-	TRBJ1-4	many	TGCAGTGCTCGTGACAGAACAACTAATGAAAAACTGTTTTTT	CSARDRTTNEKLFF
TRBV7-9	TRBD1	TRBJ2-2	many	TGTGCCAGCAGCTCGGGGGACAGGGGCGCGAACACCGGGGAGCTGTTTTTT	CASSSGDRGANTGELFF
TRBV13	TRBD2	TRBJ2-5	many	TGTGCCAGCAGCCGCCTGGGAGCGGGAGAAGAGACCCAGTACTTC	CASSRLGAGEETQYF